This is a list of T cell receptor beta chains from one sample in a study of blood T cell repertoires in COVID-19. This table comes from immunoSEQ multiplex PCR, and its TCRdb copy is limited to in-frame clones, with some not included. The sample yields fewer than 350,000 clones, around nine tenths seen once. Sequencing was done on a sample of peripheral blood. The receptors here all came from an older woman with COVID-19, enrolled during active disease. Both conserved end residues are part of each CDR3. The D gene is left open where the match is weak. Only part of the rows carry a size: once, few, many, or a class if the clone is expanded.

cdr3_length	clone_size	v_call	j_call	d_call	cdr3_nt	cdr3_aa
17	.	TRBV2	TRBJ1-5	.	TGTGCCAGCAGTTCCTCCCTATCGGGGATCGGCAATCAGCCCCAGCATTTT	CASSSSLSGIGNQPQHF
13	.	TRBV12-3/TRBV12-4	TRBJ1-2	.	TGTGCCAGCTCAACTTCGGTCGTGGTTGGCTACACCTTC	CASSTSVVVGYTF
16	.	TRBV5-4	TRBJ2-3	TRBD2	TGTGCCAGCAGCATCGGGACTAGCATTTCCCCAGATACGCAGTATTTT	CASSIGTSISPDTQYF
13	.	TRBV6-5	TRBJ2-7	TRBD1	TGTGCCAGCAGCAGGGGGTCCTCCTACGAGCAGTACTTC	CASSRGSSYEQYF
12	.	TRBV7-6	TRBJ1-2	.	TGTGCCAGCAGCTCACAGGGATATGGCTACACCTTC	CASSSQGYGYTF
13	once	TRBV5-4	TRBJ1-6	.	TGTGCCAGCAGACCCCCTGGTGAGGGCCCCCTCCACTTT	CASRPPGEGPLHF
14	.	TRBV9	TRBJ2-4	TRBD2	TGTGCCAGCAGCGCCCCAGCGGGAGAAAACATTCAGTACTTC	CASSAPAGENIQYF
20	.	TRBV5-1	TRBJ1-2	TRBD1	TGCGCCAGCAGCTTATCTCCACTACAGGGGGCCAAGCCTCCCTATCGAGGCTACACCTTC	CASSLSPLQGAKPPYRGYTF
16	.	TRBV9	TRBJ2-4	TRBD2	TGTGCCAGCAGCTCCCGAAGCGGGGGAGTTGAAAACATTCAGTACTTC	CASSSRSGGVENIQYF
8	many	TRBV7-9	TRBJ1-1	.	TGTGCCAGCACGGACGGGTTCTTT	CASTDGFF
15	.	TRBV2	TRBJ1-5	.	TGTGCCAGCCACCGAGGGCAACTGAGCAATCAGCCCCAGCATTTT	CASHRGQLSNQPQHF
16	.	TRBV7-9	TRBJ1-1	.	TGTGCCAGCAGCACGGGACAAACAATAATGAACACTGAAGCTTTCTTT	CASSTGQTIMNTEAFF
14	.	TRBV6-5	TRBJ2-7	.	TGTGCCAGCAGAGGGACATATTCCTCCTACGAGCAGTACTTC	CASRGTYSSYEQYF
16	.	TRBV11-2	TRBJ2-1	.	TGTGCCAGCAGCCTCTTTGGGGCTAGCGTCTACAATGAGCAGTTCTTC	CASSLFGASVYNEQFF
16	.	TRBV9	TRBJ1-3	.	TGTGCCAGCAGCGTAGCGGGATTAAACTCTGGAAACACCATATATTTT	CASSVAGLNSGNTIYF
13	once	TRBV28	TRBJ1-1	.	TGTGCCAGCAGTTCGACAGGAAACACTGAAGCTTTCTTT	CASSSTGNTEAFF
14	.	TRBV5-4	TRBJ2-7	TRBD2	TGTGCCAGCAGCTCTCTAGCGGGCGCCTACGAGCAGTACTTC	CASSSLAGAYEQYF
17	.	TRBV2	TRBJ1-6	.	TGTGCCAGCACCCCAGAACAGGCCAGCTCCTATAATTCACCCCTCCACTTT	CASTPEQASSYNSPLHF
18	once	TRBV5-3	TRBJ1-5	.	TGTGCCAGAAGCTATAAGGCCGGGACACCACTACCGAGGCAGCCCCAGCATTTT	CARSYKAGTPLPRQPQHF
17	.	TRBV3-1/TRBV3-2	TRBJ2-4	TRBD1	TGTGCCAGCAGCCAGGGTGGACAGGGGGCATCCAAAAACATTCAGTACTTC	CASSQGGQGASKNIQYF
14	.	TRBV20-1	TRBJ1-2	.	TGCAGTGCTAGTCGGCAGACTCCTAACTATGGCTACACCTTC	CSASRQTPNYGYTF
13	.	TRBV18	TRBJ2-7	TRBD1	TGTGCCAGCTCCAGAACAGGGGGCAACGAGCAGTACTTC	CASSRTGGNEQYF
12	.	TRBV3-1/TRBV3-2	TRBJ2-5	.	TGTGCCAGCAGCCAAAGTGCGGTCAACGAGTACTTC	CASSQSAVNEYF
13	.	TRBV29-1	TRBJ1-1	.	TGCAGCGTTGAGACAGGCTGGGACACTGAAGCTTTCTTT	CSVETGWDTEAFF
13	.	TRBV7-9	TRBJ2-5	.	TGTGCCAGCAGCTTAACAGGAGAAGAGACCCAGTACTTC	CASSLTGEETQYF
16	.	TRBV27	TRBJ1-5	TRBD1	TGTGCCAGCAGTCCATACAGGGGAACCAGCAATCAGCCCCAGCATTTT	CASSPYRGTSNQPQHF
17	.	TRBV4-2	TRBJ1-2	.	TGTGCCAGCAGCCCCGACACAGGGACCCTTGGAAACTATGGCTACACCTTC	CASSPDTGTLGNYGYTF
14	.	TRBV2	TRBJ1-2	.	TGTGCCAGCAGTGATATGGGGGCGTCTGGTGGCTACACCTTC	CASSDMGASGGYTF
13	.	TRBV2	TRBJ1-2	.	TGTGCCAGCAGATCGGACAGAAACTATGGCTACACCTTC	CASRSDRNYGYTF
17	.	TRBV18	TRBJ2-7	TRBD1	TGTGCCAGCTCACCTAGATCCGGGACAGGGATTTCCTACGAGCAGTACTTC	CASSPRSGTGISYEQYF
13	.	TRBV24-1	TRBJ2-1	.	TGTGCCACCGGGGGCCAAAGGGCCAATGAGCAGTTCTTC	CATGGQRANEQFF
15	.	TRBV5-1	TRBJ1-6	TRBD1	TGCGCCAGCAGCTGGACAGGGTTAGATAATTCACCCCTCCACTTT	CASSWTGLDNSPLHF
14	once	TRBV19	TRBJ1-2	TRBD1	TGTGCCAGTAGTCTTGGACAGGGGGCGCGTGGCTACACCTTC	CASSLGQGARGYTF
14	.	TRBV19	TRBJ1-3	.	TGTGCCAGTAGTATCGGTTTGAGAGGAAACACCATATATTTT	CASSIGLRGNTIYF
14	.	TRBV11-2	TRBJ1-4	.	TGTGCCAGCAGAGGGGGACGTAATAATGAAAAACTGTTTTTT	CASRGGRNNEKLFF
15	.	TRBV4-1	TRBJ2-1	TRBD1	TGCGCCAGCAGCCCAACAGGGGCTGACTACAATGAGCAGTTCTTC	CASSPTGADYNEQFF
15	once	TRBV28	TRBJ1-4	.	TGTGCCAGCAGTCACGGGGGGGCAACTAATGAAAAACTGTTTTTT	CASSHGGATNEKLFF
13	once	TRBV25-1	TRBJ1-2	.	TGTGCCAGCAGTGAACGTCAGAACTATGGCTACACCTTC	CASSERQNYGYTF
13	.	TRBV6-5	TRBJ1-2	.	TGTGCCAGCACCCGGGGGGCCCTCTATGGCTACACCTTC	CASTRGALYGYTF
15	.	TRBV5-4	TRBJ1-1	TRBD1	TGTGCCAGCAGCCTAGGACAGGGTACGGACACTGAAGCTTTCTTT	CASSLGQGTDTEAFF
15	.	TRBV21-1	TRBJ1-3	.	TGTGCCAGCAGGAAGGGACAGATCTCTGGAAACACCATATATTTT	CASRKGQISGNTIYF
15	once	TRBV28	TRBJ1-4	TRBD1	TGTGCCAGCAGTGGACACAGGGGGCAGGTTGAAAAACTGTTTTTT	CASSGHRGQVEKLFF
14	.	TRBV5-1	TRBJ1-2	TRBD1	TGCGCCAGCAGGGGACAGGGGGCGCAGAGTGGCTACACCTTC	CASRGQGAQSGYTF
16	.	TRBV28	TRBJ1-1	.	TGTGCCAGCAGTTTATGGTCAGGGGCGATGAACACTGAAGCTTTCTTT	CASSLWSGAMNTEAFF
13	.	TRBV2	TRBJ2-5	TRBD2	TGTGCCAGTTGGGGGGGAGGTGCTGGGACCCAGTACTTC	CASWGGGAGTQYF
12	.	TRBV7-9	TRBJ1-1	.	TGTGCCAGCAGCTTAGTCTCGTCTGAAGCTTTCTTT	CASSLVSSEAFF
17	.	TRBV14	TRBJ2-7	.	TGTGCCAGCAGCCAAGATGGATACTACAGGGAAGGCGACGAGCAGTACTTC	CASSQDGYYREGDEQYF
14	.	TRBV3-1/TRBV3-2	TRBJ2-4	TRBD2	TGTGCCAGCAGCGGGGGGGTAGCCAAAAACATTCAGTACTTC	CASSGGVAKNIQYF